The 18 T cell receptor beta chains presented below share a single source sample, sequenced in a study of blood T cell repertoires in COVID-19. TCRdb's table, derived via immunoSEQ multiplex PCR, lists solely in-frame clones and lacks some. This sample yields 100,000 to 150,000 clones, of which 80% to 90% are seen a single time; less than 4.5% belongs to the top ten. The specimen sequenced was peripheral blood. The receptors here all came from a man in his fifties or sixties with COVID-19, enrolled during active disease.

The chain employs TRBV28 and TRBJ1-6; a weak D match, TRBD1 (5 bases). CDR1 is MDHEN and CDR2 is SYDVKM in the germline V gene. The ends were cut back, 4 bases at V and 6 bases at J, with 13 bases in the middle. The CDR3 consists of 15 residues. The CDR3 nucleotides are TGTGCCAGCAGTTCACAGGACGCAGTTAATTCACCCCTCCACTTT. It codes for CASSSQDAVNSPLHF.

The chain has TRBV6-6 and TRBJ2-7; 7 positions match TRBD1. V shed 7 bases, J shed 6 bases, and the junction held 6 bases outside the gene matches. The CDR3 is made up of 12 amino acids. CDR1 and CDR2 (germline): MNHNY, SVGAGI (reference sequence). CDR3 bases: TGTGCCAGCAACCCCGCAGGGGGCGAGCAGTACTTC. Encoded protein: CASNPAGGEQYF.

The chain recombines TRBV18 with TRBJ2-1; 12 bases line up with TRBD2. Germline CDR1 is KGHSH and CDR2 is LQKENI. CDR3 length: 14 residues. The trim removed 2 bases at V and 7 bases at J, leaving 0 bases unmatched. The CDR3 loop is CASSPGLAGNEQFF. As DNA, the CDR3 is TGTGCCAGCTCACCAGGACTAGCGGGAAATGAGCAGTTCTTC.

The CDR3 reads CASSIASGGWDEQFF. CDR3 sequence (DNA): TGTGCCAGTAGTATTGCTAGCGGGGGATGGGATGAGCAGTTCTTC. This rearrangement joins TRBV19 to TRBJ2-1, with 10 nucleotides matching TRBD2. CDR3 size: 15 residues. Germline values: CDR1 LNHDA, CDR2 SQIVND (reference sequence). V was pared by 3 bases and J by 8 bases, with 7 bases of the junction left unmatched.

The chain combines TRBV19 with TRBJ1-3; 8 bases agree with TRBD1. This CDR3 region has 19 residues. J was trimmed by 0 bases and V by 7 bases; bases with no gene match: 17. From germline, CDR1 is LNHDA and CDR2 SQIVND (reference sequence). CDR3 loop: CASIPLQGGARTSGNTIYF. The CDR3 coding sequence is TGTGCCAGTATCCCCTTACAGGGGGGCGCAAGAACCTCTGGAAACACCATATATTTT. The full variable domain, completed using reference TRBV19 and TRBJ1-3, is DGGITQSPKYLFRKEGQNVTLSCEQNLNHDAMYWYRQDPGQGLRLIYYSQIVNDFQKGDIAEGYSVSREKKESFPLTVTSAQKNPTAFYLCASIPLQGGARTSGNTIYFGEGSWLTVV.

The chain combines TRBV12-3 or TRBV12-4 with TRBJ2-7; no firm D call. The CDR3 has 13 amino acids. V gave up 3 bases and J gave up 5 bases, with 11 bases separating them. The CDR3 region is CASSFPPVNEQYF. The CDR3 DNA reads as TGTGCCAGCAGTTTCCCCCCGGTTAACGAGCAGTACTTC.

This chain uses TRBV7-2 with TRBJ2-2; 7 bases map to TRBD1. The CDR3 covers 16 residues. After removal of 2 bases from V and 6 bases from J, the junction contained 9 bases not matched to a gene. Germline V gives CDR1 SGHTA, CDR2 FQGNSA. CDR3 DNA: TGTGCCAGCAGCTTATACCATGCAGGGGGATCCGGGGAGCTGTTTTTT. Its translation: CASSLYHAGGSGELFF.

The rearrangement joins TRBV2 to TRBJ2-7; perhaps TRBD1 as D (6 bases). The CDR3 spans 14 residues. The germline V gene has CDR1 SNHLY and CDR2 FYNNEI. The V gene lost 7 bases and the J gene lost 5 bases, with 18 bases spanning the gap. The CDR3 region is CASTLSDRLDEQYF. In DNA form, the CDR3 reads TGTGCCAGCACCTTATCCGACAGGCTGGACGAGCAGTACTTC.

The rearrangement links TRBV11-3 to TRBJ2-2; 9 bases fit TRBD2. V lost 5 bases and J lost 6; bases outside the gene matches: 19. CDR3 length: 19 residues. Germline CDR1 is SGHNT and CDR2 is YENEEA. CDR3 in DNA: TGTGCCAGCAGCCCTATGGAGGGCGGGGGGGCCCAATTATCCGGGGAGCTGTTTTTT. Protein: CASSPMEGGGAQLSGELFF.

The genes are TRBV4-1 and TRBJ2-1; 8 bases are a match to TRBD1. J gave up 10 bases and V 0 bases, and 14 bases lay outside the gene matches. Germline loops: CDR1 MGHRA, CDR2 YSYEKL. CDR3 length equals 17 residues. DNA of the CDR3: TGCGCCAGCAGCCAAGATAAAGGAGACAGGGGCCTCAGGGAGCAGTTCTTC. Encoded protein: CASSQDKGDRGLREQFF.

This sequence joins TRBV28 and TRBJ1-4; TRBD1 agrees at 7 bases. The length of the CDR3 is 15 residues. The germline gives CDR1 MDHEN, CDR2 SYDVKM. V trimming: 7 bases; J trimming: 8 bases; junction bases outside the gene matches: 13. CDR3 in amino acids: CASMATGKVREKLFF. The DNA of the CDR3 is TGTGCCAGCATGGCGACAGGGAAGGTGAGGGAAAAACTGTTTTTT. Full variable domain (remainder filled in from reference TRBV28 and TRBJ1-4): DVKVTQSSRYLVKRTGEKVFLECVQDMDHENMFWYRQDPGLGLRLIYFSYDVKMKEKGDIPEGYSVSREKKERFSLILESASTNQTSMYLCASMATGKVREKLFFGSGTQLSVL.

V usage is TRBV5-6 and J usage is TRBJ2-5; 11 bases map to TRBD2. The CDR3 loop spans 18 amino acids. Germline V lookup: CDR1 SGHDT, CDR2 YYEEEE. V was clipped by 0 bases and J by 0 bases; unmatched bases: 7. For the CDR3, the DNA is TGTGCCAGCAGCTTGGCCTTAGCGGGGGGGCTTTACCAAGAGACCCAGTACTTC. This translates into CASSLALAGGLYQETQYF.

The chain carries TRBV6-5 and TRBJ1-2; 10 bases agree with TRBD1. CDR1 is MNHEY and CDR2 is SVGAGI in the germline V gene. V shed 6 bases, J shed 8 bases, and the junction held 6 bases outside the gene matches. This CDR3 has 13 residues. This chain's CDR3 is CASRSTGGRGYTF. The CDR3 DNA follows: TGTGCCAGCAGGTCGACAGGGGGCCGGGGCTACACCTTC.

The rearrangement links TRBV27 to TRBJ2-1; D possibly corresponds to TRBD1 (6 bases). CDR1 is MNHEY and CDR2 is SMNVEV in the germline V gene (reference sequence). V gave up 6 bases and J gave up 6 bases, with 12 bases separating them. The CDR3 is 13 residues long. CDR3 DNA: TGTGCCAGCAGCCACAGGGTGCGCAATGAGCAGTTCTTC. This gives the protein CASSHRVRNEQFF.

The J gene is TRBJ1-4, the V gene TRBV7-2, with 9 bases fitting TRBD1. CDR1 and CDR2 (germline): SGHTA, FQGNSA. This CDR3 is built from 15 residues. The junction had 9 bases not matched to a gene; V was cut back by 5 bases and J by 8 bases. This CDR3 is CASSQPGQGGEKLFF. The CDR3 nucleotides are TGTGCCAGCAGCCAACCGGGACAGGGCGGGGAAAAACTGTTTTTT.

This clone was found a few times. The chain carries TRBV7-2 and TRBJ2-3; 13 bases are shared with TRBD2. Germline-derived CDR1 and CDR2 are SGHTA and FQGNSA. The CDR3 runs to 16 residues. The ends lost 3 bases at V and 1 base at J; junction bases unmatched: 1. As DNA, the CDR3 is TGTGCCAGCAGCTTCGGACTAGCGGGGGGCACAGATACGCAGTATTTT. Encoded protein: CASSFGLAGGTDTQYF.

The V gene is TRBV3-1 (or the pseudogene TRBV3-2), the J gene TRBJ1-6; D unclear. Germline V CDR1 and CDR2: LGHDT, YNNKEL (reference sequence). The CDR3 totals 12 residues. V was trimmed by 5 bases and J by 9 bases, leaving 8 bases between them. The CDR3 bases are TGTGCCAGCAGCACCCAGGTTTCACCCCTCCACTTT. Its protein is CASSTQVSPLHF.

CDR3 amino acids: CASNPGANTGELFF. The CDR3 coding sequence is TGTGCCAGTAATCCAGGGGCTAACACCGGGGAGCTGTTTTTT. J is TRBJ2-2 and V is TRBV19, with D perhaps matching TRBD1 (6 bases). Between the trimmed V and J ends, which lost 7 bases and 2 bases, there was a span of 11 bases. CDR1 is LNHDA, CDR2 SQIVND, per germline (reference sequence). The CDR3 is made up of 14 amino acids.